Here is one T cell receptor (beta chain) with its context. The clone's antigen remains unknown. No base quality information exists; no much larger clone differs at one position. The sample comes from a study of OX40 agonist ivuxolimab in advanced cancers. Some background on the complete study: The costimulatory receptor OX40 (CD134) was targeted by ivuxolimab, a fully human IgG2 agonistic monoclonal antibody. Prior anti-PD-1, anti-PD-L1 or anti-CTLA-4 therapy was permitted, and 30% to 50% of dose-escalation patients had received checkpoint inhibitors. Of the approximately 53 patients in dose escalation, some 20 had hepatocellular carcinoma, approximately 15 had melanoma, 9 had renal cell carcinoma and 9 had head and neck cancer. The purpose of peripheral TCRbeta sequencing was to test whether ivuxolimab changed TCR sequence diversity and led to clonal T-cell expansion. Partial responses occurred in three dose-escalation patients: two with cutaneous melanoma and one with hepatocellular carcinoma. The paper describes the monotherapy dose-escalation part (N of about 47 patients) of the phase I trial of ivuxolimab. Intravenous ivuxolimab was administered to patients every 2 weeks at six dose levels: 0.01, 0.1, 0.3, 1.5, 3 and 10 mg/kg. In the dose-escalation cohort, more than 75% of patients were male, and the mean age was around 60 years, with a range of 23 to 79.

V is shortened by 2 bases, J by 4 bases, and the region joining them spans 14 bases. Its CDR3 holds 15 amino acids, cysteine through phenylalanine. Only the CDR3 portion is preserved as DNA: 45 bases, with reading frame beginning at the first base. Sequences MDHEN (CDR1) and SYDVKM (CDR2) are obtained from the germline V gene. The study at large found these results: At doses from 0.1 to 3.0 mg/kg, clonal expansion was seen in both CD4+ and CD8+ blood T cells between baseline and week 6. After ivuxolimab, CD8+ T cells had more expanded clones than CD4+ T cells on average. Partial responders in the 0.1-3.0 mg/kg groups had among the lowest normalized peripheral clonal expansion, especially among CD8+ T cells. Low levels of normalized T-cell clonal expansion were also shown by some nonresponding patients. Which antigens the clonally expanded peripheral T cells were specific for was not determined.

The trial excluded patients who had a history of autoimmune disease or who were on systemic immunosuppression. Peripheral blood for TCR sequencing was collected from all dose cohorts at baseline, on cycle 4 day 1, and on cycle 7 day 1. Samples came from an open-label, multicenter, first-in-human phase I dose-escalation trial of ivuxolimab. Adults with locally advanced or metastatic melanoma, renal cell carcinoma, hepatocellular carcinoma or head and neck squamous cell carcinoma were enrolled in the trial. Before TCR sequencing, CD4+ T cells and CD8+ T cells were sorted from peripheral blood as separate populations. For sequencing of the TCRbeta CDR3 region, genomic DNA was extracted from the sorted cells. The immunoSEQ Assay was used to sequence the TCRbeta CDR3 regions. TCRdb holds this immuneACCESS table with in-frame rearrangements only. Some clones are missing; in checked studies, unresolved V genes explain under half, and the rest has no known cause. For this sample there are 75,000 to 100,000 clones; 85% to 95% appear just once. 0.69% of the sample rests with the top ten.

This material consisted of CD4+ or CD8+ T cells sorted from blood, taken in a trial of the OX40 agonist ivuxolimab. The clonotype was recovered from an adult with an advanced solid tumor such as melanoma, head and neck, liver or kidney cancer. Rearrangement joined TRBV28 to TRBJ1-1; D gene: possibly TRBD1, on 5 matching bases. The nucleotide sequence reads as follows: TGTGCCAGCAGTTTACCGCCCCGGGGGGTCACTGAAGCTTTCTTT. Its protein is CASSLPPRGVTEAFF.